What follows are 28 T cell receptor beta chains derived from one specimen sequenced in a study of T-cell memory formation after mild COVID-19. TCRdb called the 5' RACE reads again in MiXCR, with one record for every CDR3 protein. Seen here are 350,000 to 450,000 distinct CDR3 sequences, approximately 15% observed once, and the top ten hold roughly 22%. The sequenced sample consisted of PBMCs or a T cell subset sorted from them (not recorded which). These receptors all come from a man younger than 30 who had mild COVID-19 (a few samples of this study predate the infection). Cell type and time point are not known.

V is TRBV28 and J is TRBJ2-7; D is undetermined. The CDR3 contains 14 residues. Trimming removed 3 bases from V and 2 bases from J, with 11 bases in between. Looked up from germline, CDR1 is MDHEN and CDR2 is SYDVKM. CDR3 bases: TGTGCCAGCAGTTTCAGGAGCGCCCCCTACGAGCAGTACGTC. Amino acids: CASSFRSAPYEQYV.

A few counts support this clonotype. The V call is TRBV6-4, the J call TRBJ2-1, with 15 bases that match TRBD2. V trimming: 5 bases; J trimming: 9 bases; junction bases outside the gene matches: 11. The germline V gene encodes CDR1 MRHNA and CDR2 SNTAGT. The CDR3 length is 17 residues. The CDR3 loop reads CASSPQGLAGGSGEQFF. The DNA of the CDR3 is TGTGCCAGCAGTCCCCAGGGACTAGCGGGGGGAAGCGGTGAGCAGTTCTTC.

This clonotype was detected a few times. The chain combines TRBV2 with TRBJ2-1, with a tentative D call TRBD2 (5 bases). The CDR3 has 15 amino acids. V lost 7 bases and J lost 0, with 13 bases in between. CDR1 SNHLY and CDR2 FYNNEI come from the germline V gene. For the CDR3, the DNA is TGTGCCAGCATGAAGGACTCGAGCTCCTACAATGAGCAGTTCTTC. It translates to CASMKDSSSYNEQFF.

The chain is built from TRBV4-1 and TRBJ1-2; D is ambiguous. From germline, CDR1 is MGHRA and CDR2 YSYEKL. The length of the CDR3 is 16 residues. V was shortened by 0 bases and J by 4 bases, with 15 bases between the two germline ends. The CDR3 DNA reads as TGCGCCAGCAGCCAAGATTATCCTGGGTGGGGCTATGGCTACACCTTC. Translated, it gives CASSQDYPGWGYGYTF.

In its sample, this clonotype was seen a few times. The chain has TRBV11-2 and TRBJ1-3; D is undetermined. The CDR3 extends over 19 amino acids. V gave up 0 bases and J gave up 2 bases, with 20 bases separating them. Germline V lookup: CDR1 SGHAT, CDR2 FQNNGV. The chain's CDR3 is CASSLDRVAGKNAGNTIYF. CDR3 bases: TGTGCCAGCAGCTTAGATCGTGTGGCAGGCAAAAACGCTGGAAACACCATATATTTT.

This rearrangement joins TRBV29-1 to TRBJ2-1, with D possibly being TRBD2 (6 bases). CDR1 is SQVTM, CDR2 ANQGSEA, per germline. This CDR3 region has 17 residues. Trimming pared 2 bases from V and 1 base from J, leaving 18 bases between. CDR3 in amino acids: CSVEWDSGSSSYNEQFF. DNA of the CDR3: TGCAGCGTTGAATGGGATAGCGGTTCTTCTTCCTACAATGAGCAGTTCTTC.

There are a few counts of this clonotype. The rearrangement uses TRBV7-9 and TRBJ2-7, with D hard to call. V shed 0 bases and J shed 0 bases, with 6 bases lying between them. The CDR3 is made up of 14 amino acids. Germline CDR1 reads SEHNR; CDR2 reads FQNEAQ (reference sequence). In DNA form, the CDR3 reads TGTGCCAGCAGCTTAGCGGGGAACTCCTACGAGCAGTACGTC. Amino acids: CASSLAGNSYEQYV.

This clonotype was counted between two and nine times. The V call is TRBV6-2 or TRBV6-3, the J call TRBJ1-5, with 7 bases identical to TRBD1. The CDR3 contains 14 residues. CDR1 and CDR2 from the germline V gene are MNHEY and SVGEGT. V gave up 7 bases and J gave up 4 bases; unmatched junction bases: 7. CDR3 sequence: CASTGSGGNQPQHF. The CDR3 coding sequence is TGTGCCAGCACCGGATCAGGGGGTAATCAGCCCCAGCATTTT.

This clonotype was seen more than once but under ten times. The rearrangement uses TRBV6-6 and TRBJ1-2; D ambiguous. Trimming removed 5 bases at V and 0 bases at J, with 10 bases between. There are 14 residues in the CDR3. The germline gives CDR1 MNHNY, CDR2 SVGAGI (reference sequence). CDR3 in amino acids: CASSPTRANYGYTF. DNA of the CDR3: TGTGCCAGCAGTCCGACGAGAGCTAACTATGGCTACACCTTC.

This clonotype was detected a few times. The rearrangement joins TRBV18 to TRBJ1-3; D ambiguous. The CDR3 has 15 residues. Trimming pared 2 bases from V and 0 bases from J, leaving 8 bases between. The germline CDR1 and CDR2 sequences are KGHSH and LQKENI. The DNA for the CDR3 is TGTGCCAGCTCACCAAATCCCGGCTCTGGAAACACCATATATTTT. Translated, it gives CASSPNPGSGNTIYF.

This clonotype has a handful of counts. The CDR3 here is CSAPQGMGDTEAFF. DNA for the CDR3: TGCAGTGCTCCACAGGGGATGGGGGACACTGAAGCTTTCTTT. This chain links TRBV20-1 with TRBJ1-1, with 7 bases that match TRBD1. CDR1 DFQATT and CDR2 SNEGSKA come from the germline V gene (reference sequence). The CDR3 consists of 14 residues. J was trimmed by 3 bases and V by 5 bases; bases with no gene match: 9.

The chain has TRBV6-2 or TRBV6-3 and TRBJ2-2; D may correspond to TRBD1 or TRBD2 (5 bases each). The CDR3 runs 15 residues. Trimming cost V 8 bases and J 2 bases, with 15 bases left between them. Germline V gene sequence: CDR1 MNHEY, CDR2 SVGEGT. In nucleotides, the CDR3 is TGTGCCAGCGGTCAGGCAGGGAGAAACACCGGGGAGCTGTTTTTT. This gives the protein CASGQAGRNTGELFF.

The chain employs TRBV7-9 and TRBJ2-7; the D gene is possibly TRBD2 (6 bases). The CDR3 sequence is 17 residues long. Germline CDR1 is SEHNR and CDR2 is FQNEAQ (reference sequence). V gave up 0 bases and J gave up 6 bases, with 21 bases separating them. The CDR3 DNA sequence: TGTGCCAGCAGCTTAGCCATCGGGACTGCGGTATCGGGCGAGCAGTACTTC. Translation gives CASSLAIGTAVSGEQYF.

This clonotype appeared a few times. The chain joins TRBV3-1 to TRBJ1-6; possible D gene TRBD1, 5 bases. The CDR3 length is 12 residues. Germline V gene lookup returns CDR1 LGHDT and CDR2 YNNKEL (reference sequence). V was clipped by 7 bases and J by 14 bases, with 15 bases between them. The CDR3: CASNSGRRALHF. Written as DNA, the CDR3 is TGTGCCAGCAACTCGGGGCGCCGCGCCCTCCACTTT. The full variable domain, in which reference TRBV3-1 and TRBJ1-6 provide the parts outside the CDR3, is DTAVSQTPKYLVTQMGNDKSIKCEQNLGHDTMYWYKQDSKKFLKIMFSYNNKELIINETVPNRFSPKSPDKAHLNLHINSLELGDSAVYFCASNSGRRALHFGNGTRLTVT.

The chain recombines TRBV20-1 with TRBJ2-5, with D maybe TRBD1 (5 bases). Germline lookup yields CDR1 DFQATT and CDR2 SNEGSKA (reference sequence). V was shortened by 3 bases and J by 2 bases, with 10 bases between the two germline ends. CDR3 size: 13 residues. The CDR3 DNA sequence: TGCAGTGCTAGGAATCAGGGACAAGAGACCCAGTACTTC. Translated: CSARNQGQETQYF.

This clonotype came up a few times. This sequence joins TRBV10-2 and TRBJ2-7, with D perhaps TRBD2 (6 bases). Germline CDR1 is WSHSY and CDR2 is SAAADI. The CDR3 is 10 amino acids. Trimming removed 8 bases at V and 11 bases at J, with 13 bases between. The CDR3 coding sequence is TGCGCCAGCGGTCGGGGCGGGGAGTACTTC. Residues: CASGRGGEYF.

The chain is built from TRBV6-1 and TRBJ2-5; TRBD1 matches at 7 bases. The germline gives CDR1 MNHNS, CDR2 SASEGT. The CDR3 has 14 residues. V trimming: 5 bases; J trimming: 5 bases; junction bases outside the gene matches: 8. CDR3 nucleotide sequence: TGTGCCAGCAGTTTTGACAGGGCGGGCGAGACCCAGTACTTC. As protein: CASSFDRAGETQYF.

In this sample, this clonotype turned up a few times. The V and J genes are TRBV12-3 or TRBV12-4 and TRBJ2-3, with D maybe TRBD2 (5 bases). The CDR3 spans 16 residues. V dropped 7 bases and J dropped 2 bases, with 19 bases sitting between them. The CDR3 DNA is TGTGCCAGCAAGTCAGCCTCGGACTTCCCCACAGATACGCAGTATTTT. It is translated as CASKSASDFPTDTQYF.

The chain links TRBV6-5 to TRBJ2-4, with 8 nucleotides matching TRBD2. CDR1 is MNHEY, CDR2 SVGAGI, per germline. There are 15 residues in the CDR3. V gave up 0 bases and J gave up 5 bases; unmatched junction bases: 3. As DNA, the CDR3 is TGTGCCAGCAGTTACTCGGGAGCGGGGGAAAACATTCAGTACTTC. Protein product: CASSYSGAGENIQYF.

The rearrangement uses TRBV10-3 and TRBJ2-2; 7 bases are a match to TRBD1. Trimming removed 6 bases from V and 7 bases from J; junction bases left unmatched: 14. The CDR3 has 16 residues. Germline CDR1 is ENHRY and CDR2 is SYGVKD. The CDR3 spells CAIRPGQSMVGGELFF. In DNA, the CDR3 is TGTGCCATCAGGCCGGGACAGTCGATGGTCGGCGGGGAGCTGTTTTTT.

The chain links TRBV5-1 to TRBJ1-2; TRBD1 might be the D (6 bases). Germline V gives CDR1 SGHRS, CDR2 YFSETQ. V gave up 0 bases and J gave up 0 bases, with 18 bases separating them. This CDR3 comprises 18 residues. The chain's CDR3 is CASSLGRRGPIANYGYTF. Here the CDR3 DNA reads TGCGCCAGCAGCTTGGGTCGCAGGGGCCCGATAGCTAACTATGGCTACACCTTC.

This clonotype was seen a handful of times. The chain has TRBV30 and TRBJ2-3; D gene ambiguous. Looked up from germline, CDR1 is GTSNPN and CDR2 is SVGIG (reference sequence). V lost 3 bases and J lost 5, with 9 bases in between. The CDR3 is 12 residues long. CDR3 nucleotides: TGTGCCTGGAGGGCCGATGGAGATACGCAGTATTTT. Encoded protein: CAWRADGDTQYF.

This clonotype was recorded a few times. The rearrangement uses TRBV7-9 and TRBJ1-2; possibly TRBD1 for D (6 bases). V was trimmed by 4 bases and J by 4 bases, leaving 13 bases between them. CDR1 is SEHNR and CDR2 is FQNEAQ in the germline V gene (reference sequence). The CDR3 runs to 14 residues. Written as DNA, the CDR3 is TGTGCCAGCAGCTGGGAAACAGGGACCTATGGCTACACCTTC. Its protein is CASSWETGTYGYTF.

The chain links TRBV7-3 to TRBJ2-1; D might be TRBD1 or TRBD2, each matching 5 bases. This CDR3 has 16 residues. V was shortened by 4 bases and J by 0 bases, with 13 bases between the two germline ends. Germline lookup yields CDR1 SGHTA and CDR2 FQGTGA. CDR3 amino acids: CASSSITGLSYNEQFF. CDR3 DNA sequence: TGTGCCAGCAGCTCCATCACGGGGCTCTCCTACAATGAGCAGTTCTTC.

This clonotype was found a few times. The V gene is TRBV7-2, the J gene TRBJ1-1; no clear D. V dropped 5 bases and J dropped 1 base, with 11 bases sitting between them. Germline V CDR1 and CDR2: SGHTA, FQGNSA. This CDR3 region has 14 residues. This CDR3 reads CASSLRNSNTEAFF. CDR3 in DNA: TGTGCCAGCAGCCTACGAAACTCGAACACTGAAGCTTTCTTT.

The chain uses TRBV7-8 and TRBJ1-5; D remains ambiguous. The V gene lost 1 base and the J gene lost 4 bases, with 11 bases spanning the gap. The CDR3 covers 15 residues. Germline values: CDR1 SGHVS, CDR2 FQNEAQ. CDR3 loop: CASSLGVEVNQPQHF. In DNA form, the CDR3 reads TGTGCCAGCAGCTTAGGTGTTGAGGTAAATCAGCCCCAGCATTTT.

This clonotype was seen a few times. V usage is TRBV7-9 and J usage is TRBJ2-2, with D perhaps matching TRBD2 (5 bases). CDR1 and CDR2 (germline): SEHNR, FQNEAQ (reference sequence). V lost 2 bases and J 4 bases, leaving 5 bases between the germline ends. The CDR3 has 13 amino acids. The CDR3 DNA reads as TGTGCCAGCAGCTTAACTAGCACCGGGGAGCTGTTTTTT. This codes for CASSLTSTGELFF.

J is TRBJ2-2 and V is TRBV7-2; D is unresolved. V was pared by 0 bases and J by 7 bases, with 15 bases between. Germline V lookup: CDR1 SGHTA, CDR2 FQGNSA. The CDR3 covers 16 residues. For the CDR3, the DNA is TGTGCCAGCAGCTTAGCGGGCGGCAGGTTCCTCGGGGAGCTGTTTTTT. It translates to CASSLAGGRFLGELFF.